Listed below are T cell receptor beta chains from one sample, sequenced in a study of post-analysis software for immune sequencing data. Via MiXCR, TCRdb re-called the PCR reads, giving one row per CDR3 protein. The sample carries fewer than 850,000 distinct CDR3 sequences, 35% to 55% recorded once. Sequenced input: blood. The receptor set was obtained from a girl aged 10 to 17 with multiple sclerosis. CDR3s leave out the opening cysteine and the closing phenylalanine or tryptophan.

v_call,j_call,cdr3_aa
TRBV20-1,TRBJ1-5,SAYTGVHSNQPQH
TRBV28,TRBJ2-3,ASSSPHLAGGPDVGADTQY
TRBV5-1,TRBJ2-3,ASSQPASGPLTTQY
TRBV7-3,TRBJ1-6,ASSPGPGSPPH
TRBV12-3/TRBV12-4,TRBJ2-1,ASKGTSFNEQF
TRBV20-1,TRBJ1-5,SANEQTSDLSNQPQH
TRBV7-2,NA,ASSLYRGPGYEQY
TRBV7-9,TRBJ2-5,ASSSPSGGASAEQY
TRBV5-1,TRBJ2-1,ASSRGTGGDYNEQF
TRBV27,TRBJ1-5,ASSDRGPGPNSNQPQH
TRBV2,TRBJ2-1,ASSESTGTTGYNEQF
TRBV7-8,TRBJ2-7,ASSLLTGGVTYEQY
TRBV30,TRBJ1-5,AWSVGGPSQPQH
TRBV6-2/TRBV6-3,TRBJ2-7,ASSYPGSEQY
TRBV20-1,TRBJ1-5,SADGQGAGQPQH